A single sample is the source of the 9 T cell receptor beta chains below, sequenced in a study of CD8 T cells in Susac syndrome (dated by TCRdb to the late 2010s). Libraries were constructed by the immunoSEQ multiplex PCR assay. RNA was extracted using the RNeasy kit, and roughly 0.5 to 1 ug of the RNA was reverse transcribed with random hexamers. TCRdb itself trimmed the public reads at Q25 with fastp, ran MiXCR and retained productive beta chains. For every CDR3 protein sequence, its rows merge into one entry that carries the most common genes and DNA. For this sample the table gives hundreds of thousands of distinct CDR3 sequences, of which 65% to 90% were detected only once. The ten largest clones represent approximately 0.2% of the sample. Sample: CD8+ T cells from PBMCs. Receptor source: a human donor with multiple sclerosis.

This sequence joins TRBV11-2 and TRBJ2-1; 10 bases align to TRBD2. V lost 0 bases to trimming and J lost 5 bases; unmatched junction nucleotides: 10. Germline V lookup: CDR1 SGHAT, CDR2 FQNNGV. The CDR3 spans 18 residues. This CDR3 is CASSLDYPLAGVNNEQFF. The CDR3 DNA follows: TGTGCCAGCAGCTTAGATTACCCTCTAGCGGGAGTGAACAATGAGCAGTTCTTC.

The rearrangement joins TRBV19 to TRBJ2-7; the D is unclear. The germline CDR1 and CDR2 sequences are LNHDA and SQIVND (reference sequence). The CDR3 loop spans 13 amino acids. V dropped 1 base and J dropped 6 bases, with 10 bases sitting between them. CDR3 region: CASSIGLSGEQYF. The CDR3 DNA is TGTGCCAGTAGTATAGGTTTATCCGGCGAGCAGTACTTC.

This clonotype was observed a handful of times. The chain couples TRBV4-1 to TRBJ2-7, with TRBD2 matching over 10 bases. The CDR3 spans 15 residues. CDR1 is MGHRA, CDR2 YSYEKL, per germline. J lost 4 bases, V lost 1 base, and 4 bases had no gene match. CDR3 amino acids: CASSQVLAGVYEQYF. CDR3 in DNA: TGCGCCAGCAGCCAAGTCCTAGCGGGAGTTTACGAGCAGTACTTC.

V usage is TRBV29-1 and J usage is TRBJ2-5, with D perhaps matching TRBD1 (5 bases). The length of the CDR3 is 12 residues. V was shortened by 2 bases and J by 5 bases, with 9 bases between the two germline ends. Germline lookup yields CDR1 SQVTM and CDR2 ANQGSEA. CDR3 loop: CSVEQGTETQYF. The CDR3 DNA reads TGCAGCGTTGAACAGGGTACGGAGACCCAGTACTTC.

The rearrangement links TRBV13 to TRBJ2-4; D is ambiguous. Germline CDR1 reads PRHDT; CDR2 reads FYEKMQ (reference sequence). Trimming pared 1 base from V and 8 bases from J, leaving 15 bases between. The CDR3 runs 15 residues. The CDR3 coding sequence is TGTGCCAGCAGCTTAGAAAGTGCCTGGGGTGACATTCAGTACTTC. Translation gives CASSLESAWGDIQYF.

This rearrangement joins TRBV4-3 to TRBJ1-3, with TRBD1 identical over 8 bases. Trimming took 0 bases from V and 4 from J; bases not matched to a gene: 5. The CDR3 sequence is 16 residues long. Germline V CDR1 and CDR2: LGHNA, YSLEER. The CDR3 loop reads CASSQDYRGKGNTIYF. In nucleotides, the CDR3 is TGCGCCAGCAGCCAAGATTACAGGGGGAAAGGAAACACCATATATTTT.

The chain has TRBV4-3 and TRBJ1-2; 8 bases match TRBD1. The V gene end was trimmed by 0 bases and the J gene end by 4 bases; junction bases not matched to a gene: 13. Germline lookup yields CDR1 LGHNA and CDR2 YSLEER. The CDR3 consists of 18 residues. The CDR3 bases are TGCGCCAGCAGCCAAGATAGGTTCGGACAGGGTGTTACCTATGGCTACACCTTC. Translation: CASSQDRFGQGVTYGYTF.

In this sample, this clonotype turned up a few times. The chain is built from TRBV7-9 and TRBJ1-1, with D unclear. Germline loops: CDR1 SEHNR, CDR2 FQNEAQ (reference sequence). Trimming pared 7 bases from V and 0 bases from J, leaving 12 bases between. The length of the CDR3 is 14 residues. The CDR3 reads CASIYPVMNTEAFF. In DNA, the CDR3 is TGTGCCAGCATCTACCCCGTAATGAACACTGAAGCTTTCTTT.

The chain links TRBV2 to TRBJ2-1; D uncertain. The CDR3 sequence is 12 residues long. CDR1 and CDR2 from the germline V gene are SNHLY and FYNNEI. Trimming shortened V by 4 bases and J by 10 bases, and 11 bases separated the two germline ends. The CDR3 nucleotides are TGTGCCAGCAGTGTGATAGTGAAGGAGCAGTTCTTC. Translated, it gives CASSVIVKEQFF.